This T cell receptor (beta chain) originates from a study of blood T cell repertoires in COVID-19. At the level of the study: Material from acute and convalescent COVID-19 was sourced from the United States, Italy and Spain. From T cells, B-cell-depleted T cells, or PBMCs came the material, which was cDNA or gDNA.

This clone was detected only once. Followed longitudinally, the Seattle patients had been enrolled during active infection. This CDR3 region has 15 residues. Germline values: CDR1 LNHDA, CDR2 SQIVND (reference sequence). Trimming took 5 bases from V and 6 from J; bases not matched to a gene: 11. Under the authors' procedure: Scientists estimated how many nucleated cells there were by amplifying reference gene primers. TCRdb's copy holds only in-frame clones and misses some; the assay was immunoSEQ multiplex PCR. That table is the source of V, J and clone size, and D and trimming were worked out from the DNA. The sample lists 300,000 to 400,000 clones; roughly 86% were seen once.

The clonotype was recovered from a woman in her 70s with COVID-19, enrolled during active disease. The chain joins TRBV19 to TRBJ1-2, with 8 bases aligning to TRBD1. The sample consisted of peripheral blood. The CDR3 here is CASSFDGQGMDGYTF. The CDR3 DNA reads TGTGCCAGTAGTTTCGATGGACAGGGCATGGATGGCTACACCTTC.